This T cell receptor (beta chain) was recovered during a study of CD8 T cells in ankylosing spondylitis. Regarding this clonotype: Antigen specificity is unknown.

This CDR3 contains 13 residues. The V gene's germline CDR1 is SGHNT and CDR2 YYREEE (reference sequence). V was clipped by 2 bases and J by 5 bases, with 10 bases between them. General study points: Disease-linked clones were CD8+ and relatively rare in peripheral blood. Ankylosing spondylitis blood seemed to carry a telltale TCR beta motif made of seven or eight highly homologous variants.

Libraries of TCR beta came from quantitative 5'-RACE with molecular barcodes. One entry per CDR3 protein, called by TCRdb with MiXCR from the 5' RACE reads. The table has roughly 450,000 distinct CDR3 sequences, approximately 26% seen once. Sequencing input: blood, either unsorted or a sorted T cell fraction (not recorded which). The rearrangement links TRBV5-4 to TRBJ2-5; the D gene is possibly TRBD2 (6 bases). The clonotype comes from a male donor with ankylosing spondylitis. CDR3 in DNA: TGTGCCAGCAGCTTCTACGCGGGGGAGACCCAGTACTTC. It specifies CASSFYAGETQYF.